Listed below are T cell receptor beta chains from one sample, sequenced in a study of spatial heterogeneity in lung cancer. Each CDR3 protein gets one entry after TCRdb re-called the 5' RACE reads with MiXCR. The sample has 65,000 to 85,000 distinct CDR3 sequences; approximately 18% are singletons. The sample consisted of PBMCs, taken at surgery. All receptors derive from a male donor with early-stage non-small cell lung cancer. The conserved cysteine and the conserved F or W are not part of the CDR3 here. The D gene is left open where the match is weak. The size field is filled for only some rows; it gives once, few, many or a size class.

size: .; D: .; J: TRBJ1-2; V: TRBV6-2/TRBV6-3; CDR3: ALAAGRTSPYGYT
size: .; D: .; J: TRBJ2-5; V: TRBV11-1; CDR3: ASSSTHLLETQY
size: .; D: .; J: TRBJ1-1; V: TRBV18; CDR3: ASSPQDGMNTEAF
size: .; D: .; J: TRBJ2-1; V: TRBV19; CDR3: ASKRTASGPYNEQF
size: few; D: TRBD2; J: TRBJ2-5; V: TRBV5-4; CDR3: ASSFLAGGGETQY
size: .; D: .; J: TRBJ1-1; V: TRBV20-1; CDR3: SASARHMNTEAF
size: few; D: .; J: TRBJ2-7; V: TRBV3-1; CDR3: ASSQDLRGYEQY
size: few; D: TRBD1; J: TRBJ2-1; V: TRBV11-3; CDR3: ASSFGTAVGEF
size: once; D: TRBD2; J: TRBJ2-1; V: TRBV6-2/TRBV6-3; CDR3: ASSPPYIRDLGGNEQF
size: few; D: .; J: TRBJ1-5; V: TRBV5-1; CDR3: ASSPGTENQPQH
size: .; D: .; J: TRBJ1-1; V: TRBV19; CDR3: ASIRANFGGTEAF
size: few; D: TRBD2; J: TRBJ2-7; V: TRBV20-1; CDR3: SARDGTSGAYEQY
size: .; D: TRBD2; J: TRBJ2-5; V: TRBV4-2; CDR3: ASSQAQLADNQETQY
size: few; D: TRBD2; J: TRBJ2-1; V: TRBV6-7; CDR3: ASRLAGGRSSYNEQF
size: few; D: .; J: TRBJ1-6; V: TRBV7-3; CDR3: ASSLGTANSPLH
size: few; D: .; J: TRBJ1-1; V: TRBV7-2; CDR3: ASSIGQRGTEAF
size: .; D: TRBD1; J: TRBJ2-3; V: TRBV4-3; CDR3: ASSQGTRGQEDTQY
size: many; D: TRBD1; J: TRBJ2-6; V: TRBV3-1; CDR3: ASSQAPTGVGANVLT
size: .; D: .; J: TRBJ2-5; V: TRBV5-6; CDR3: ASSPTGVSETQY
size: few; D: .; J: TRBJ2-7; V: TRBV6-2/TRBV6-3; CDR3: ASSYGLGEQY
size: many; D: TRBD1; J: TRBJ1-1; V: TRBV3-1; CDR3: ASSQSRGRFMNTEAF
size: .; D: .; J: TRBJ2-1; V: TRBV7-2; CDR3: ASSLISATNEQF
size: .; D: .; J: TRBJ1-3; V: TRBV6-5; CDR3: ASSSITGGRPNTIY
size: few; D: TRBD2; J: TRBJ2-1; V: TRBV9; CDR3: ASSEDPRTSWGGEQF
size: .; D: .; J: TRBJ2-1; V: TRBV6-2/TRBV6-3; CDR3: ASSYLGASSYNEQF
size: .; D: .; J: TRBJ2-5; V: TRBV20-1; CDR3: SARDMKGEETQY
size: .; D: .; J: TRBJ2-7; V: TRBV3-1; CDR3: ASSQGVAGRGSEQY
size: .; D: .; J: TRBJ2-3; V: TRBV7-8; CDR3: ASGASRSADTQY
size: .; D: .; J: TRBJ2-2; V: TRBV11-3; CDR3: ASSLTGTATGELF
size: few; D: .; J: TRBJ1-1; V: TRBV7-8; CDR3: ASSPGVGMNTEAF
size: .; D: .; J: TRBJ2-1; V: TRBV20-1; CDR3: SARRINEQF
size: few; D: .; J: TRBJ2-3; V: TRBV10-3; CDR3: AISATENTDTQY
size: few; D: TRBD1; J: TRBJ1-5; V: TRBV6-1; CDR3: ASRVQGARAPFQH
size: .; D: TRBD2; J: TRBJ2-1; V: TRBV5-1; CDR3: ASSLGLAGVAYNEQF
size: few; D: .; J: TRBJ2-1; V: TRBV4-1; CDR3: ASSQDFGRRNEQF
size: .; D: .; J: TRBJ2-7; V: TRBV20-1; CDR3: SARDRGATSSYEQY
size: few; D: TRBD1; J: TRBJ1-1; V: TRBV20-1; CDR3: SARPQRGRPNTEAF
size: .; D: .; J: TRBJ2-1; V: TRBV7-9; CDR3: ASSHTGLRYNEQF
size: .; D: .; J: TRBJ2-7; V: TRBV6-5; CDR3: ASSYSDKALSYEQY
size: few; D: .; J: TRBJ2-1; V: TRBV24-1; CDR3: ATRDGSSYNEQF
size: .; D: TRBD2; J: TRBJ2-7; V: TRBV7-8; CDR3: ASSLAASGGTGGQY
size: .; D: .; J: TRBJ2-7; V: TRBV2; CDR3: ASSYAISEQY
size: few; D: TRBD1; J: TRBJ2-1; V: TRBV29-1; CDR3: SVVGQRYNEQF
size: few; D: TRBD2; J: TRBJ2-2; V: TRBV6-5; CDR3: ASSPGLGNTGELF
size: many; D: TRBD1; J: TRBJ1-5; V: TRBV19; CDR3: ASSSGQYSNQPQH
size: .; D: .; J: TRBJ2-3; V: TRBV29-1; CDR3: SVEFGAAGY
size: few; D: TRBD1; J: TRBJ1-1; V: TRBV28; CDR3: ASKIRTGRGTEAF
size: many; D: .; J: TRBJ2-4; V: TRBV19; CDR3: ACRPPDKNIQY
size: few; D: .; J: TRBJ2-7; V: TRBV5-5; CDR3: ASSLGDNYEQY
size: medium-sized; D: .; J: TRBJ2-5; V: TRBV28; CDR3: ASREGLEYQETQY
size: many; D: .; J: TRBJ1-4; V: TRBV20-1; CDR3: SARSGLDEKLF
size: .; D: TRBD2; J: TRBJ2-4; V: TRBV6-2/TRBV6-3; CDR3: ASSYELADNIAKNIQY
size: .; D: .; J: TRBJ1-1; V: TRBV18; CDR3: ASSPVDRRENTEAF
size: few; D: .; J: TRBJ2-5; V: TRBV11-2; CDR3: ASSLESRQGVETQY
size: .; D: .; J: TRBJ2-5; V: TRBV7-2; CDR3: ASSLAGPQETQY
size: .; D: .; J: TRBJ1-2; V: TRBV27; CDR3: ASRPLDRRPRDYGYT
size: .; D: TRBD1; J: TRBJ1-4; V: TRBV6-6; CDR3: ASSTQGGEKLF